The rows below give T cell receptor beta chains drawn from one sample of a study of blood T cell repertoires in COVID-19. TCRdb keeps only in-frame clones here, not all; method: immunoSEQ multiplex PCR. The sample has approximately 190,000 clones; 84% are singletons. Material: PBMCs or T cells enriched from blood (not recorded which). The receptors were sampled from a woman in her 30s who had been exposed to COVID-19. Both conserved end residues are part of each CDR3. The order of the fields is V gene, D gene, J gene, clone size, CDR3 protein, CDR3 DNA. The D gene is left open where the match is weak. Clone size appears in some rows only: once, few, many, or a class for an expanded clone.

TRBV9	.	TRBJ1-1	.	CASSGSPGATEAFF	TGTGCCAGCAGCGGATCTCCAGGGGCCACTGAAGCTTTCTTT
TRBV11-3	.	TRBJ2-2	once	CASSLGYGVNTGELFF	TGTGCCAGCAGCTTAGGGTACGGGGTGAACACCGGGGAGCTGTTTTTT
TRBV2	.	TRBJ1-4	.	CASTAWTGKGEKLFF	TGTGCCAGCACCGCCTGGACCGGGAAAGGTGAAAAACTGTTTTTT
TRBV19	.	TRBJ2-1	.	CASSIDLRTGRDNEQFF	TGTGCCAGTAGTATAGATCTCAGGACAGGGAGGGACAATGAGCAGTTCTTC
TRBV19	TRBD1	TRBJ1-5	.	CASSGTAQVGPQHF	TGTGCCAGTAGTGGGACAGCGCAAGTCGGGCCCCAGCATTTT
TRBV3-1/TRBV3-2	.	TRBJ2-3	.	CASSQDPPGSGTDTQYF	TGTGCCAGCAGCCAAGATCCCCCGGGGTCCGGCACAGATACGCAGTATTTT
TRBV4-3	TRBD1	TRBJ1-2	.	CASSQDIRDRGYTF	TGCGCCAGCAGCCAAGACATTCGGGACAGAGGCTACACCTTC
TRBV5-1	.	TRBJ1-1	.	CASSPRLVNTEAFF	TGCGCCAGCAGCCCTAGGTTGGTGAACACTGAAGCTTTCTTT
TRBV5-4	.	TRBJ2-5	.	CASSLRLSGETQYF	TGTGCCAGCAGCTTGCGCCTGAGCGGGGAGACCCAGTACTTC
TRBV6-6	TRBD1	TRBJ1-2	.	CASSLVGIYRGEGGYTF	TGTGCCAGCAGTCTGGTGGGGATCTACAGGGGCGAAGGTGGCTACACCTTC
TRBV2	.	TRBJ2-7	.	CASSVAARGEQYF	TGTGCCAGCAGTGTCGCCGCAAGGGGTGAGCAGTACTTC